The T cell receptor beta chain described here comes from a study of T cell responses to AZD1222 COVID-19 vaccine. Whole-study findings and limits: Spike-specific TCR breadth and depth went up after people got two AZD1222 doses. Clonal diversity may have been underestimated in mostly white British donors. Dominant CD4 TCR responses targeted spike regions 160-218 and 743-854.

Libraries were prepared by immunoSEQ multiplex PCR; TCRdb keeps only in-frame clonotypes and omits some of them. Of about 140,000 clones listed, approximately 92% are singletons. CDR3 length: 15 residues. Germline V gives CDR1 PRHDT, CDR2 FYEKMQ (reference sequence). With 0 bases removed from V and 0 bases from J, the gap between germline ends came to 6 bases. For this clone: Its antigen is as yet unknown.

Here the sequenced sample was peripheral blood, taken on day 0 of AZD1222 vaccination. This TCR was sampled from an adult in good health. This chain joins TRBV13 and TRBJ2-1; weak D call: TRBD2 (5 bases). The CDR3 is CASSLGGSSYNEQFF. CDR3 nucleotides: TGTGCCAGCAGCTTAGGAGGGAGCTCCTACAATGAGCAGTTCTTC. The entire variable domain, with the rest obtained from reference TRBV13 and TRBJ2-1, is as follows: AAGVIQSPRHLIKEKRETATLKCYPIPRHDTVYWYQQGPGQDPQFLISFYEKMQSDKGSIPDRFSAQQFSDYHSELNMSSLELGDSALYFCASSLGGSSYNEQFFGPGTRLTVL.